The 4 T cell receptor beta chains listed next were all sequenced from one sample in a study of vaccination and CD4 T cells after COVID-19. Their specific antigens are unknown. An Oncomine TCR Beta short-read assay was used to sequence the DNA from cultured CD4+ T cells. TCRdb ran MiXCR on the PCR reads and lists one entry per CDR3 protein. This sample has approximately 12,000 distinct CDR3 sequences; 35% to 45% occur once, and the top ten carry roughly a quarter. The sample's treatment: roughly 11-day PBMC culture with coronavirus spike peptide pools or control peptides (ViraFEST assay). Sequencing used cultured CD4+ T cells from blood. These receptors all come from a human donor with COVID-19.

The chain joins TRBV19 to TRBJ2-6; D is undetermined. The CDR3 consists of 14 residues. Trimming took 5 bases from V and 1 from J, leaving 6 bases between them. CDR1 is LNHDA and CDR2 is SQIVND in the germline V gene (reference sequence). In nucleotides, the CDR3 is TGTGCCAGTAGTTACCGATCTGGGGCCAACGTCCTGACTTTC. This gives the protein CASSYRSGANVLTF.

The rearrangement links TRBV20-1 to TRBJ2-3; 10 nucleotides match TRBD2. Trimming at V came to 0 bases and at J to 4 bases, leaving 19 bases not matched to a gene. Germline V gene data show CDR1 as DFQATT and CDR2 as SNEGSKA (reference sequence). This CDR3 contains 20 residues. In DNA, the CDR3 is TGCAGTGCTAGAGATCCCTTCAAAGGGAGCGGGAGGGCCGCAGCAGATACGCAGTATTTT. Its translation: CSARDPFKGSGRAAADTQYF.

The chain has TRBV28 and TRBJ2-6; D gene unclear. Trimming removed 5 bases from V and 2 bases from J, with 13 bases in between. The CDR3 totals 16 residues. Per the germline V gene, CDR1 is MDHEN and CDR2 is SYDVKM. For the CDR3, the DNA is TGTGCCAGCAGTCTCCCAGCTTCACCTGGGGCCAACGTCCTGACTTTC. Amino acid sequence: CASSLPASPGANVLTF.

CDR3 nucleotides: TGCGCCAGCAGCGGAGGAGGGGAGGGAGATACGCAGTATTTT. This translates into CASSGGGEGDTQYF. This sequence joins TRBV5-1 and TRBJ2-3; 7 bases line up with TRBD2. This CDR3 spans 14 amino acids. Germline-derived CDR1 and CDR2 are SGHRS and YFSETQ. J was trimmed by 5 bases and V by 4 bases; bases with no gene match: 7.